The 24 T cell receptor beta chains listed next were all sequenced from one sample in a study of graft-versus-host responses after intestinal transplantation. Profiling relied on immunoSEQ multiplex PCR, and the TCRdb table lists in-frame clones only, not all of them. This repertoire shows more than 2,500 clones, roughly 91% found once; its top ten account for 3% to 4.5%. Sequenced material: bone marrow, taken around 350 days after transplant. The receptors shown here come from a human patient who received an intestinal transplant, so some T cells may come from the graft donor.

This CDR3 reads CATDQGASYGYTF. CDR3 nucleotide sequence: TGTGCCACCGATCAGGGGGCGAGCTATGGCTACACCTTC. The V and J genes are TRBV6-6 and TRBJ1-2; TRBD1 matches at 8 bases. Germline CDR1 is MNHNY and CDR2 is SVGAGI (reference sequence). This CDR3 comprises 13 residues. With V trimmed by 10 bases and J by 4 bases, 8 bases remained unmatched.

The chain carries TRBV28 and TRBJ2-4, with D possibly TRBD2 on 6 matching bases. Germline V CDR1 and CDR2: MDHEN, SYDVKM. This CDR3 comprises 16 residues. V shed 4 bases and J shed 1 base, with 14 bases lying between them. CDR3 region: CASSSPPAGAKNIQYF. The CDR3 DNA reads as TGTGCCAGCAGTTCTCCCCCCGCGGGGGCCAAAAACATTCAGTACTTC.

V usage is TRBV7-3 and J usage is TRBJ2-5, with TRBD2 matching over 10 bases. With 0 bases clipped from V and 2 bases from J, the junction kept 0 bases outside the gene matches. The CDR3 length is 15 residues. Germline V gene lookup returns CDR1 SGHTA and CDR2 FQGTGA. The chain's CDR3 is CASSLTSGGQETQYF. In DNA form, the CDR3 reads TGTGCCAGCAGCTTAACTAGCGGGGGGCAAGAGACCCAGTACTTC.

This chain links TRBV13 with TRBJ2-2, with 9 bases fitting TRBD2. The CDR3 has 17 residues. Germline CDR1 reads PRHDT; CDR2 reads FYEKMQ (reference sequence). Germline trimming cut 1 base from V and 4 bases from J; bases unmatched to any gene: 7. This CDR3 reads CASSLDSGSQGTGELFF. The DNA for the CDR3 is TGTGCCAGCAGCTTAGATAGCGGGAGTCAGGGCACCGGGGAGCTGTTTTTT.

The gene calls are TRBV6-1 and TRBJ2-7; possibly TRBD2 for D (5 bases). Per the germline V gene, CDR1 is MNHNS and CDR2 is SASEGT. Trimming pared 2 bases from V and 1 base from J, leaving 9 bases between. The length of the CDR3 is 14 residues. The CDR3 reads CASSEQRRSYEQYF. The CDR3, as DNA: TGTGCCAGCAGTGAACAGCGGAGATCCTACGAGCAGTACTTC.

This clone has a single count. The chain uses TRBV5-1 and TRBJ2-6; 9 nucleotides align to TRBD2. In germline, CDR1 is SGHRS, CDR2 YFSETQ. The CDR3 has 20 amino acids. The junction had 14 bases not matched to a gene; V was cut back by 0 bases and J by 4 bases. This CDR3 reads CASSLVALAGAGSGANVLTF. In DNA form, the CDR3 reads TGCGCCAGCAGCTTGGTGGCACTAGCGGGCGCCGGCTCCGGGGCCAACGTCCTGACTTTC.

The chain has TRBV1 and TRBJ2-3; whether TRBD1, the table's D call, matches the DNA was not checked. TRBV1 is labeled a pseudogene. The CDR3 loop spans 16 amino acids. The CDR3 protein is CTSSQRQGALTDTQYF. The CDR3 nucleotides are TGCACCAGCAGCCAAAGACAGGGGGCTCTCACAGATACGCAGTATTTT.

The chain combines TRBV30 with TRBJ1-6; 7 bases map to TRBD1. CDR1 and CDR2 (germline): GTSNPN, SVGIG (reference sequence). The CDR3 has 13 residues. V lost 0 bases and J lost 8; bases outside the gene matches: 1. CDR3 sequence reads: CAWSVGGDSPLHF. CDR3 DNA sequence: TGTGCCTGGAGTGTAGGGGGCGATTCACCCCTCCACTTT.

The chain is built from TRBV18 and TRBJ1-6; D not certain. The CDR3 runs to 12 residues. V lost 5 bases to trimming and J lost 8 bases, with 7 bases between them. Per the germline V gene, CDR1 is KGHSH and CDR2 is LQKENI. The CDR3 coding sequence is TGTGCCAGCTCAGGGGATTATTCACCCCTCCACTTT. Protein: CASSGDYSPLHF.

This rearrangement joins TRBV19 to TRBJ2-3, with D tentatively TRBD2 (6 bases). The CDR3 totals 15 residues. V was cut by 4 bases and J by 3 bases, with 14 bases left in between. Germline loops: CDR1 LNHDA, CDR2 SQIVND (reference sequence). The CDR3 DNA sequence: TGTGCCAGTAGTACAGGGTATCGGGGGACAGATACGCAGTATTTT. Its protein is CASSTGYRGTDTQYF.

This clone was seen more than once but under ten times. The rearrangement joins TRBV4-2 to TRBJ2-7; D ambiguous. V was cut by 0 bases and J by 4 bases, with 7 bases left in between. Germline CDR1 reads LGHNA; CDR2 reads YNFKEQ. The CDR3 length is 13 residues. The CDR3 coding sequence is TGTGCCAGCAGCCAAGACCGGGTTTACGAGCAGTACTTC. Translating it yields CASSQDRVYEQYF.

The chain joins TRBV5-1 to TRBJ2-7; D could derive from TRBD1 or TRBD2 (5 bases each). Deletions cut 1 base from V and 0 bases from J, with 8 bases between. This CDR3 is 14 amino acids long. CDR1 and CDR2 (germline): SGHRS, YFSETQ. The CDR3 reads CASSLKGSSYEQYF. CDR3 nucleotides: TGCGCCAGCAGCTTGAAGGGGAGCTCCTACGAGCAGTACTTC.

The chain couples TRBV7-2 to TRBJ2-1; D is possibly TRBD2 (7 bases). V shed 1 base and J shed 2 bases, with 15 bases lying between them. CDR3 length equals 17 residues. Germline V gene sequence: CDR1 SGHTA, CDR2 FQGNSA. CDR3 in amino acids: CASSLVGGGGTYNEQFF. DNA for the CDR3: TGTGCCAGCAGCTTAGTTGGGGGCGGGGGAACCTACAATGAGCAGTTCTTC.

The gene calls are TRBV13 and TRBJ2-7; tentative D call: TRBD2 (6 bases). CDR3 length: 11 amino acids. Trimming removed 5 bases at V and 6 bases at J, with 8 bases between. The germline V gene has CDR1 PRHDT and CDR2 FYEKMQ (reference sequence). DNA for the CDR3: TGTGCCAGCAGCGTCGGGGGCGAGCAGTACTTC. Translation: CASSVGGEQYF.

The chain couples TRBV10-3 to TRBJ2-3, with 7 bases matching TRBD1. V shed 4 bases, J shed 1 base, and the junction held 5 bases outside the gene matches. The V gene's germline CDR1 is ENHRY and CDR2 SYGVKD. The CDR3 is made up of 15 amino acids. CDR3 amino acids: CAISGTTGGTDTQYF. The CDR3 coding sequence is TGTGCCATCAGTGGGACCACAGGGGGCACAGATACGCAGTATTTT.

The V call is TRBV6-6, the J call TRBJ2-7; maybe TRBD2 (6 bases). V gave up 7 bases and J gave up 0 bases, with 13 bases separating them. There are 14 residues in the CDR3. Per the germline V gene, CDR1 is MNHNY and CDR2 is SVGAGI (reference sequence). Written as DNA, the CDR3 is TGTGCCAGCACGCGGGAAATGCCCTCCTACGAGCAGTACTTC. Its protein is CASTREMPSYEQYF.

The J gene is TRBJ2-3, the V gene TRBV10-2, with TRBD1 matching over 7 bases. The germline gives CDR1 WSHSY, CDR2 SAAADI. There are 16 residues in the CDR3. V dropped 8 bases and J dropped 1; count of bases not matched to a gene: 12. The CDR3 DNA reads TGCGCCAGCGACAACAAAAGACAGGGAGGCACAGATACGCAGTATTTT. Protein product: CASDNKRQGGTDTQYF.

This clone was detected only once. The chain uses TRBV27 and TRBJ2-1; 11 bases align to TRBD2. The CDR3 runs 14 residues. Germline V gene sequence: CDR1 MNHEY, CDR2 SMNVEV (reference sequence). The V gene end was trimmed by 5 bases and the J gene end by 3 bases; junction bases not matched to a gene: 0. The CDR3: CASSGLAGYNEQFF. CDR3 sequence (DNA): TGTGCCAGCAGTGGACTAGCGGGCTACAATGAGCAGTTCTTC.

This clone was counted a single time. V gene TRBV29-1 combines with J gene TRBJ1-1; no clear D. The CDR3 consists of 11 residues. V was pared by 6 bases and J by 2 bases, with 7 bases between. CDR1 is SQVTM, CDR2 ANQGSEA, per germline. The CDR3 nucleotides read TGCAGCGTGACCAGAAACACTGAAGCTTTCTTT. This sequence encodes CSVTRNTEAFF.

V usage is TRBV6-1 and J usage is TRBJ1-2; no clear D gene. CDR1 and CDR2 (germline): MNHNS, SASEGT. This CDR3 contains 15 residues. V was clipped by 0 bases and J by 0 bases, with 8 bases between them. CDR3 in DNA: TGTGCCAGCAGTGAAGCGCTGGTGGCTAACTATGGCTACACCTTC. Encoded protein: CASSEALVANYGYTF.

The V call is TRBV6-4, the J call TRBJ2-2; 8 nucleotides line up with TRBD2. The CDR3 is 14 amino acids. With V trimmed by 5 bases and J by 1 base, 0 bases remained unmatched. Looked up from germline, CDR1 is MRHNA and CDR2 is SNTAGT. The CDR3 loop reads CASSSGGNTGELFF. CDR3 sequence (DNA): TGTGCCAGCAGTAGCGGGGGGAACACCGGGGAGCTGTTTTTT.

The chain combines TRBV5-4 with TRBJ2-3; TRBD2 agrees at 9 bases. With 0 bases clipped from V and 2 bases from J, the junction kept 13 bases outside the gene matches. This CDR3 is built from 19 residues. The germline V gene has CDR1 SGHNT and CDR2 YYREEE (reference sequence). The CDR3 loop is CASSLGSGSGYLPTDTQYF. CDR3 bases: TGTGCCAGCAGCTTGGGTAGCGGGAGTGGGTATTTACCCACAGATACGCAGTATTTT.

The V call is TRBV13, the J call TRBJ1-2; D unresolved. The V end lost 0 bases, the J end lost 8 bases, and 16 bases lay between the germline ends. The CDR3 covers 15 residues. Germline CDR1 reads PRHDT; CDR2 reads FYEKMQ (reference sequence). In DNA form, the CDR3 reads TGTGCCAGCAGCTTAGGCCGAGGTCTTGGATCCGGCTACACCTTC. This sequence encodes CASSLGRGLGSGYTF.

This chain connects TRBV11-2 to TRBJ2-6; unclear D gene. Trimming cost V 3 bases and J 3 bases, with 3 bases left between them. The germline CDR1 and CDR2 sequences are SGHAT and FQNNGV. The CDR3 runs to 13 residues. The CDR3 loop is CASSFGGANVLTF. DNA for the CDR3: TGTGCCAGCAGCTTTGGTGGGGCCAACGTCCTGACTTTC.